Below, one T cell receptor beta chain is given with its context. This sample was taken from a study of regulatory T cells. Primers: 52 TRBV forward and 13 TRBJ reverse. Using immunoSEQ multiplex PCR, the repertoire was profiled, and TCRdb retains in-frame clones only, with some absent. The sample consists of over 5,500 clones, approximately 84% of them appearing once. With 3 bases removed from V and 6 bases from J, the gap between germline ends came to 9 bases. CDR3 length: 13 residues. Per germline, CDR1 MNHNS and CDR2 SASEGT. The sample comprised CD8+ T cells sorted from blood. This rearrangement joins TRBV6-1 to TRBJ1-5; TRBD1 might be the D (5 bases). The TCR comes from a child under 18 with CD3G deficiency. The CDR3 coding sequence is TGTGCCAGCAGTGACGGGGGGGGTCAGCCCCAGCATTTT. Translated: CASSDGGGQPQHF.